This TCR beta chain appears in the sequencing data of a study of shared clonotypes between healthy human individuals. Regarding the study as a whole: Exclusively blood specimens were collected; tissue repertoires likely differ.

The test was conducted at deep level. The data were produced by immunoSEQ multiplex PCR, yet TCRdb's version contains in-frame clones alone and is incomplete. The sample lists approximately 2.4 million clones, roughly 95% occurring once. A note on this clone: Its specificity is not known.

CDR3 size: 12 residues. The trim removed 6 bases at V and 2 bases at J, leaving 2 bases unmatched. Germline V CDR1 and CDR2: SQVTM, ANQGSEA. V is TRBV29-1 and J is TRBJ1-2; TRBD1 matches at 8 bases. This TCR derives from a man aged 18 to 30 in good health. Sequences were obtained from naive CD4+ T cells sorted from blood. Regarding subset: CD45RA+ positively selected. CDR3 DNA: TGCAGCGTCTACAGGGGGAACTATGGCTACACCTTC. Residues: CSVYRGNYGYTF.